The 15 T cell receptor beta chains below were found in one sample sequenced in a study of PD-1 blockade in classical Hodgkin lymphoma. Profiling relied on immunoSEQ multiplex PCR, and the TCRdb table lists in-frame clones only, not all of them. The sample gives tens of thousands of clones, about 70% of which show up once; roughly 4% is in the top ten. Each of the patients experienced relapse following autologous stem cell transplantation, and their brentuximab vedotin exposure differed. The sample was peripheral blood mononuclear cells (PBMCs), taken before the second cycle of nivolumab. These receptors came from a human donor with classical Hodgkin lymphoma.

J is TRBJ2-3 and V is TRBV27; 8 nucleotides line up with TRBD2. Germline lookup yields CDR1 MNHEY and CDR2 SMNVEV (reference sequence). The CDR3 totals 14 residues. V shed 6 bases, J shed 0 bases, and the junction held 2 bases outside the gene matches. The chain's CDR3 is CASRLAGSTDTQYF. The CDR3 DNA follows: TGTGCCAGCAGGTTAGCGGGGAGCACAGATACGCAGTATTTT.

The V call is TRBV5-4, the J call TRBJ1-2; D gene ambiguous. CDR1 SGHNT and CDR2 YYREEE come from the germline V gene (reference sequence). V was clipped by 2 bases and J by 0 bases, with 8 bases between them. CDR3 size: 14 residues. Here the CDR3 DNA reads TGTGCCAGCAGCTTTTGGCGAGCTAACTATGGCTACACCTTC. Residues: CASSFWRANYGYTF. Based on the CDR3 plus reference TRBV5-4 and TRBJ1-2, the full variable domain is ETGVTQSPTHLIKTRGQQVTLRCSSQSGHNTVSWYQQALGQGPQFIFQYYREEENGRGNFPPRFSGLQFPNYSSELNVNALELDDSALYLCASSFWRANYGYTFGSGTRLTVV.

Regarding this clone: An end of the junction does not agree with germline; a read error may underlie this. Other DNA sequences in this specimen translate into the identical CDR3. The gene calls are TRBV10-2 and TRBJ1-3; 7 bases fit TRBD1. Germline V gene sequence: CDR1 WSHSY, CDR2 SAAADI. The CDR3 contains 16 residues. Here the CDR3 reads CASSRGASASGNTIYF. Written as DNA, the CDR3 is TGCGCCAGCAGCAGGGGGGCCTCGGCCTCTGGAAACACTATATATTTT.

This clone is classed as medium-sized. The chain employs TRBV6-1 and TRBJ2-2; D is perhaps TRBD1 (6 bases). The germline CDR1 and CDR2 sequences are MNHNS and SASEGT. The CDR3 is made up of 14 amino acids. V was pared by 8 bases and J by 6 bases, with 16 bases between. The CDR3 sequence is CASHAQGRAGELFF. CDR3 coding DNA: TGTGCCAGCCATGCACAGGGTAGGGCCGGGGAGCTGTTTTTT.

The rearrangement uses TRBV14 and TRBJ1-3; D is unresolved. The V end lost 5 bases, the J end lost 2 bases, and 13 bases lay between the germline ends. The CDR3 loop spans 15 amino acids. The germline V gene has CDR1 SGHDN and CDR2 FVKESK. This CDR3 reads CASSGVLGAGNTIYF. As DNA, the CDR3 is TGTGCCAGCAGCGGCGTCCTGGGAGCTGGAAACACCATATATTTT.

CDR3 coding DNA: TGTGCCAGCAGGGGACAGGGAGTGCGAACTTTCTTT. Amino acid sequence: CASRGQGVRTFF. The chain employs TRBV6-5 and TRBJ1-1, with 9 bases lining up with TRBD1. The CDR3 contains 12 residues. CDR1 and CDR2 (germline): MNHEY, SVGAGI. The trim removed 6 bases at V and 12 bases at J, leaving 8 bases unmatched.

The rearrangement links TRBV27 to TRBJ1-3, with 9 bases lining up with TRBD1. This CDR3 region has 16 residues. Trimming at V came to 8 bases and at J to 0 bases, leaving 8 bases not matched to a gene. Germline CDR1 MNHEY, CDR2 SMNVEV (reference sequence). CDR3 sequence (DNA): TGTGCCAGCGGAGCTTTGGGACAGGGCTCTGGAAACACCATATATTTT. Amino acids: CASGALGQGSGNTIYF.

CDR3 residues: CASSPIPGTEAFF. CDR3 bases: TGTGCCAGCAGCCCTATCCCGGGCACTGAAGCTTTCTTT. The V gene is TRBV27, the J gene TRBJ1-1; D remains unclear. The CDR3 loop spans 13 amino acids. Trimming stripped 6 bases from V and 4 bases from J, with 12 bases between. CDR1 and CDR2 from the germline V gene are MNHEY and SMNVEV (reference sequence).

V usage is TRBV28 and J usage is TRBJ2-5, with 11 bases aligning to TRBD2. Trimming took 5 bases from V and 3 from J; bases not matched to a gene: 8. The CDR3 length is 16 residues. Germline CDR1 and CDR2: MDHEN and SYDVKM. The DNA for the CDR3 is TGTGCCAGCAGTCAAGGACCGGGACTAGCGGAAGAGACCCAGTACTTC. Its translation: CASSQGPGLAEETQYF.

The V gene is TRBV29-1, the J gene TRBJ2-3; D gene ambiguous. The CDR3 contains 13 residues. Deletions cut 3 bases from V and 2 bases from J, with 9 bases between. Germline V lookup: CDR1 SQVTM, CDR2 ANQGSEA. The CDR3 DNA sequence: TGCAGCGTTGATTACGGTACCACAGATACGCAGTATTTT. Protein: CSVDYGTTDTQYF.

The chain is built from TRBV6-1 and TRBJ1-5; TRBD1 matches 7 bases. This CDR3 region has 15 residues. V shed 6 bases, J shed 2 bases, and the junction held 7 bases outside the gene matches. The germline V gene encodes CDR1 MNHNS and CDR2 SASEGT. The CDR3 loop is CASSPDRAGNQPQHF. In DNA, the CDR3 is TGTGCCAGCAGCCCCGACAGGGCTGGCAATCAGCCCCAGCATTTT.

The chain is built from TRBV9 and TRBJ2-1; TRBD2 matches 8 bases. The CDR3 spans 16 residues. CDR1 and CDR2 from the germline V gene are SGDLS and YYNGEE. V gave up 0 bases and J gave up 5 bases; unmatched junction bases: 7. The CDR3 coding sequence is TGTGCCAGCAGCGTAGCGAAGCGGGGGCTTAACAATGAGCAGTTCTTC. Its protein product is CASSVAKRGLNNEQFF.

The CDR3 nucleotides read TGTGCCAGCTCACCACGGGCCGGGGGACAGGTGGGCTACGAGCAGTACTTC. This translates into CASSPRAGGQVGYEQYF. This sequence joins TRBV18 and TRBJ2-7, with TRBD1 matching over 8 bases. CDR1 is KGHSH and CDR2 is LQKENI in the germline V gene. CDR3 size: 17 residues. The V and J ends lost 1 base and 3 bases, in that order; junction bases with no gene match: 11. The variable domain in full, with the rest retrieved from reference TRBV18 and TRBJ2-7, is NAGVMQNPRHLVRRRGQEARLRCSPMKGHSHVYWYRQLPEEGLKFMVYLQKENIIDESGMPKERFSAEFPKEGPSILRIQQVVRGDSAAYFCASSPRAGGQVGYEQYFGPGTRLTVT.

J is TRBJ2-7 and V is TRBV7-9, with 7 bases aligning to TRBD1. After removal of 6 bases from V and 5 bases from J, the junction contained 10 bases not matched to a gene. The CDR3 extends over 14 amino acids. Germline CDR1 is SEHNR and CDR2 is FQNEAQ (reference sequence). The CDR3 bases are TGTGCCAGCAGTATGACAGGGTTGGGGGACGAGCAGTACTTC. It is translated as CASSMTGLGDEQYF.

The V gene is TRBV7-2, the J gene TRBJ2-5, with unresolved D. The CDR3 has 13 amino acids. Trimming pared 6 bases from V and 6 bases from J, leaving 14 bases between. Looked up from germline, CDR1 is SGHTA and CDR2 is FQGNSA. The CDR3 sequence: CASSAGGLKTQYF. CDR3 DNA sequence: TGTGCCAGCAGTGCAGGCGGCTTGAAGACCCAGTACTTC.